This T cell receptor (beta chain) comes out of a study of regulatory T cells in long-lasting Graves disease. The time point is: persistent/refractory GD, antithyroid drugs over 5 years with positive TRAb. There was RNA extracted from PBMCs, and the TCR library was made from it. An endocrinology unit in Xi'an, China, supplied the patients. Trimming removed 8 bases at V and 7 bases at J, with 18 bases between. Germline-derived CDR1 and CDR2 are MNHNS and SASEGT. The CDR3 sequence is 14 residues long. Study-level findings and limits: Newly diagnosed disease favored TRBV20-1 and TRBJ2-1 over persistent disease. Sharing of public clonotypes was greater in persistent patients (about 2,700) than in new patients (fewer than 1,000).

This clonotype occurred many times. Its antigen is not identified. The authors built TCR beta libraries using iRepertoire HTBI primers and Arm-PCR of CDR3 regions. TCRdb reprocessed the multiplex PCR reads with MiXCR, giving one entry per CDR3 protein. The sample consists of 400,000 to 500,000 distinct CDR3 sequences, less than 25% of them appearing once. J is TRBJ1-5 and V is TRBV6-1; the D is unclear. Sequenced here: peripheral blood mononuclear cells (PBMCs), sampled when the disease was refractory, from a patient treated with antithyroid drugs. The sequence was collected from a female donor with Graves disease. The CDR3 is CASRSEAGGQPQHF. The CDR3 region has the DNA TGTGCCAGCCGATCTGAAGCGGGTGGCCAGCCCCAGCATTTT.